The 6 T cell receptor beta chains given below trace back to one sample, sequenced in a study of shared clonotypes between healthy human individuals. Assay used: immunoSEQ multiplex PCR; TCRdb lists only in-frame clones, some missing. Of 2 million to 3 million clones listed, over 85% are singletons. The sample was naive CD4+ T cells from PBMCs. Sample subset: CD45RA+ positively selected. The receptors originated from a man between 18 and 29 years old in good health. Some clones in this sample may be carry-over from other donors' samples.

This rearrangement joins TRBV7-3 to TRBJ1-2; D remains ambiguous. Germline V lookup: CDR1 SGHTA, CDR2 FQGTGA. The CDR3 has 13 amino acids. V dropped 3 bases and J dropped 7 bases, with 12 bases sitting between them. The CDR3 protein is CASSFQAHGGYTF. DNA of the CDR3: TGTGCCAGCAGCTTTCAGGCCCACGGTGGCTACACCTTC.

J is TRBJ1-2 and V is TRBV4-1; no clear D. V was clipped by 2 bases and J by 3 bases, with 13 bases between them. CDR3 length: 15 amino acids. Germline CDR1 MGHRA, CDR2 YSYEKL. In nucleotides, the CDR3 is TGCGCCAGCAGCCAATCGGCTGGGCAACACTATGGCTACACCTTC. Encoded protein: CASSQSAGQHYGYTF.

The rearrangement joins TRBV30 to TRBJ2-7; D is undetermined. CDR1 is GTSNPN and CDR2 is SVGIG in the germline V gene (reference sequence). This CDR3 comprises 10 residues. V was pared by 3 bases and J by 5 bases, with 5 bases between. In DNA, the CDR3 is TGTGCCTGGAGCCCTAACGAGCAGTACTTC. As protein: CAWSPNEQYF.

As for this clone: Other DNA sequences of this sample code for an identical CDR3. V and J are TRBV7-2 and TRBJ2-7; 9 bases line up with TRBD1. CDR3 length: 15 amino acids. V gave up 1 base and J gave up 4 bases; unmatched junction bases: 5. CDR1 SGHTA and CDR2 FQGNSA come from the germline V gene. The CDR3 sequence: CASSLGTGAGYEQYF. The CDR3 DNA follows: TGTGCCAGCAGCTTAGGGACAGGGGCTGGATACGAGCAGTACTTC.

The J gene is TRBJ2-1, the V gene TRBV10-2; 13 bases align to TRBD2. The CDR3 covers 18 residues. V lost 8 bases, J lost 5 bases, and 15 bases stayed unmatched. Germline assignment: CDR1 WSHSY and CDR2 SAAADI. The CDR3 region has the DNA TGCGCCAGCGCGGGACTAGCGGGACGAAAGACCGAACACAATGAGCAGTTCTTC. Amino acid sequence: CASAGLAGRKTEHNEQFF.

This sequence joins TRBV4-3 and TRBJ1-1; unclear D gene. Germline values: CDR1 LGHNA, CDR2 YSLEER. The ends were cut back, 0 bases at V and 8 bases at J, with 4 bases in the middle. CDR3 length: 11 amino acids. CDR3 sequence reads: CASSQDREAFF. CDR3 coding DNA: TGCGCCAGCAGCCAAGATAGGGAAGCTTTCTTT.